This TCR beta chain came from a study of blood T cell repertoires in COVID-19. Overall study: Acute and convalescent COVID-19 samples came from the United States, Italy and Spain. The cDNA or gDNA used as material had been derived from T cells, B-cell-depleted T cells, or PBMCs.

This clone occurred a few times. The assay was immunoSEQ multiplex PCR, and TCRdb's table has in-frame clones only and misses some. This sample has about 150,000 clones, with about 90% found just once. Participant reports of clinical history set cohort assignment. Contact with a PCR-confirmed or clinician-diagnosed COVID-19 case occurred within 2 weeks of entry. This sequence originates from a woman aged 35 to 49 who had been exposed to COVID-19. The sequencing input was PBMCs or T cells enriched from blood (not recorded which).

CDR3 amino acids: CATSDLKEDGYTF. In DNA form, the CDR3 reads TGTGCCACCAGTGATTTGAAAGAGGATGGCTACACCTTC. The genes are TRBV24-1 and TRBJ1-2; D uncertain. Germline lookup yields CDR1 KGHDR and CDR2 SFDVKD. The CDR3 sequence is 13 residues long. Trimming took off 0 bases at V and 6 bases at J, with 7 bases between the two ends.